This TCR beta chain is from a study of spatial heterogeneity in lung cancer. Study results and caveats: Compared with follow-up, resection was when ubiquitous expanded tumor TCRs appeared in blood more.

Described time point: blood at routine non-recurrence follow-up after resection. The input material, whole RNA from tumor, nontumor lung or frozen PBMC, was sequenced unsorted. On this clonotype itself: Its antigen is unknown.

Via MiXCR, TCRdb re-called the 5' RACE reads, giving one row per CDR3 protein. The sample lists around 110,000 distinct CDR3 sequences, 9% to 15% occurring once. V shed 2 bases and J 3 bases; nucleotides not matched to a gene: 11. The CDR3 sequence is 18 residues long. Germline V CDR1 and CDR2: LGHDT, YNNKEL (reference sequence). This specimen consisted of PBMCs, obtained at follow-up. This chain links TRBV3-1 with TRBJ2-1; the match to TRBD2 covers 9 bases. This sequence originates from a male donor with early-stage non-small cell lung cancer. The CDR3 DNA sequence: TGTGCCAGCAGCCAATGGCCCCTAGCGGGGTTTTTCTACAATGAGCAGTTCTTC. Protein: CASSQWPLAGFFYNEQFF.